Only a few counts were recorded for the clone carrying this T cell receptor (beta chain). The antigen remains undetermined. This entry belongs to a study of human T cells and chemical hapten exposure. Study details: Donors were sensitized with 2% DPC on the upper inner arm. There were weekly diphenylcyclopropenone doses to the scalp for patients throughout the roughly 23-week study. A mostly female patient group had alopecia areata, totalis or universalis.

Study results and caveats: Expanded TCR sets contained significantly more large CDR3 similarity clusters than controls.

This CDR3 contains 12 residues. CDR1 and CDR2 from the germline V gene are MNHNY and SVGAGI (reference sequence). Between the trimmed V and J ends, which lost 0 bases and 8 bases, there was a span of 7 bases. As to time point: patch test 1, 2 weeks after DPC sensitization. Sample treatment: therapeutic diphenylcyclopropenone sensitization with weekly scalp DPC. MiXCR, applied by TCRdb to the RACE reads, yields one record per CDR3 protein. The sample shows about 74,000 distinct CDR3 sequences, approximately 35% of them seen only once. The source material was whole blood, sampled in connection with sensitization to the hapten diphenylcyclopropenone (DPC). The clonotype comes from a man aged 35 to 55 with alopecia areata. Some clones in this sample may be carry-over from other donors' samples. V gene TRBV6-6 combines with J gene TRBJ1-2; D unclear. CDR3 nucleotide sequence: TGTGCCAGCAGTTACTCTGGGGAAGGCTACACCTTC. It specifies CASSYSGEGYTF.